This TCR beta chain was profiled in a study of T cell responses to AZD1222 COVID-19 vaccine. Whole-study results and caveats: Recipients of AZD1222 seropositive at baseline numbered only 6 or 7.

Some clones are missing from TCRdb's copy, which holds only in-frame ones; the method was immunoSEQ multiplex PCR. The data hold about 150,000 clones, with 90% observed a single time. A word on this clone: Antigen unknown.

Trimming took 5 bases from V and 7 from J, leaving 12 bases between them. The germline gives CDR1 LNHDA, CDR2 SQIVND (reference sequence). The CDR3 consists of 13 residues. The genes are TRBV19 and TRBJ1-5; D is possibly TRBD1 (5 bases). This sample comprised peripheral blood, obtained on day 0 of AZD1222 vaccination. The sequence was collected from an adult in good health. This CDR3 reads CASSPGRGQPQHF. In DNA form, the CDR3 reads TGTGCCAGTAGTCCGGGTAGGGGCCAGCCCCAGCATTTT.